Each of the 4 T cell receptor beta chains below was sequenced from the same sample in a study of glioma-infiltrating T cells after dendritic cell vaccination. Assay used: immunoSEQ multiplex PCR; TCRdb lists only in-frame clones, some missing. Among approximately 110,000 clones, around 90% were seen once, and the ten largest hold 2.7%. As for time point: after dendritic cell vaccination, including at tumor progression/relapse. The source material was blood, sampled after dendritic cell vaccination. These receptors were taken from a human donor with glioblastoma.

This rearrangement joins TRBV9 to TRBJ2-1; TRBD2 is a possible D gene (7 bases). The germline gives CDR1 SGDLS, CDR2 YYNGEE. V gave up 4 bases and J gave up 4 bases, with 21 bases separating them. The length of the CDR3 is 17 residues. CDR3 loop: CASSSELGGANYNEQFF. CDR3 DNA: TGTGCCAGCAGCTCTGAACTTGGGGGGGCGAATTACAATGAGCAGTTCTTC.

This CDR3 reads CASSSATSGSHNEQFF. CDR3 nucleotide sequence: TGTGCCAGCAGCAGTGCGACTAGCGGGAGCCACAATGAGCAGTTCTTC. The V call is TRBV5-4, the J call TRBJ2-1, with 12 bases lining up with TRBD2. CDR3 length: 16 amino acids. The germline gives CDR1 SGHNT, CDR2 YYREEE (reference sequence). The trim removed 4 bases at V and 5 bases at J, leaving 7 bases unmatched. The full variable domain, in which reference TRBV5-4 and TRBJ2-1 provide the parts outside the CDR3, is ETGVTQSPTHLIKTRGQQVTLRCSSQSGHNTVSWYQQALGQGPQFIFQYYREEENGRGNFPPRFSGLQFPNYSSELNVNALELDDSALYLCASSSATSGSHNEQFFGPGTRLTVL.

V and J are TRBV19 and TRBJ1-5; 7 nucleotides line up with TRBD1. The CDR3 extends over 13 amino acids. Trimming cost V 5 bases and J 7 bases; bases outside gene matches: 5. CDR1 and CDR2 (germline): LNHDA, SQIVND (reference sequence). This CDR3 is CASSAGQVQPQHF. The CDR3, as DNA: TGTGCCAGTAGTGCCGGACAGGTCCAGCCCCAGCATTTT.

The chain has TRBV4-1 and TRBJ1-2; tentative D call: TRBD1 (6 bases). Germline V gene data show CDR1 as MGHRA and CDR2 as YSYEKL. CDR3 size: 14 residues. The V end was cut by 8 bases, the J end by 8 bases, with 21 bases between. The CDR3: CASRQGKGFWGYTF. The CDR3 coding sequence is TGCGCCAGCCGTCAGGGGAAGGGGTTTTGGGGCTACACCTTC.